The 25 T cell receptor beta chains presented below share a single source sample, sequenced in a study of control samples from healthy donors and cancer patients. Sequencing used immunoSEQ multiplex PCR; TCRdb keeps in-frame clones, though not all of them. The table includes approximately 120,000 clones, less than 95% detected once. What was sequenced was blood. The receptors stem from a human donor in good health. The donor label of this sample is uncertain.

This clone was recorded only once. V is TRBV9 and J is TRBJ1-6, with D unclear. The CDR3 covers 15 residues. The germline CDR1 and CDR2 sequences are SGDLS and YYNGEE. The V gene lost 0 bases and the J gene lost 2 bases, with 6 bases spanning the gap. The CDR3 coding sequence is TGTGCCAGCAGCGTAGGCAGGACCTATAATTCACCCCTCCACTTT. This encodes CASSVGRTYNSPLHF.

The chain has TRBV5-1 and TRBJ2-3; maybe TRBD2 (6 bases). The V gene lost 4 bases and the J gene lost 0 bases, with 6 bases spanning the gap. The CDR3 covers 13 residues. Germline lookup yields CDR1 SGHRS and CDR2 YFSETQ. The CDR3 DNA sequence: TGCGCCAGCAGCAGCGGGAGCACAGATACGCAGTATTTT. Protein sequence: CASSSGSTDTQYF.

This clone was found once. The V gene is TRBV5-6, the J gene TRBJ2-6, with a possible D match to TRBD2 (6 bases). CDR3 length: 15 amino acids. Germline lookup yields CDR1 SGHDT and CDR2 YYEEEE. V was trimmed by 1 base and J by 2 bases, leaving 7 bases between them. CDR3 sequence (DNA): TGTGCCAGCAGCTTGTGGGGGGCTGGGGCCAACGTCCTGACTTTC. It encodes CASSLWGAGANVLTF.

J is TRBJ1-1 and V is TRBV18; unclear D gene. Trimming removed 4 bases from V and 1 base from J, with 7 bases in between. Germline CDR1 KGHSH, CDR2 LQKENI. The CDR3 is 13 amino acids. CDR3 protein: CASSLDTNTEAFF. The CDR3 bases are TGTGCCAGCTCACTAGACACGAACACTGAAGCTTTCTTT.

This clone was detected once. The chain carries TRBV11-2 and TRBJ2-2; no reliable D call. The CDR3 contains 13 residues. The V gene's germline CDR1 is SGHAT and CDR2 FQNNGV. Between the trimmed V and J ends, which lost 1 base and 7 bases, there was a span of 7 bases. CDR3 bases: TGTGCCAGCAGCTTAGTTCGGAGCGGGGAGCTGTTTTTT. Protein: CASSLVRSGELFF.

The chain uses TRBV11-2 and TRBJ2-5; 10 bases agree with TRBD2. The CDR3 is 18 residues long. The junction had 11 bases not matched to a gene; V was cut back by 1 base and J by 3 bases. CDR1 and CDR2 (germline): SGHAT, FQNNGV. The CDR3 region is CASSLVSGGHPEEETQYF. For the CDR3, the DNA is TGTGCCAGCAGCTTAGTTAGCGGGGGGCACCCGGAGGAAGAGACCCAGTACTTC.

CDR3 nucleotide sequence: TGTGCCAGCAGCTTGGTGGGTCCGGGAAATGAGCAGTTCTTC. Its protein is CASSLVGPGNEQFF. The gene calls are TRBV7-6 and TRBJ2-1, with D possibly matching TRBD2 (5 bases). Looked up from germline, CDR1 is SGHVS and CDR2 is FNYEAQ. V shed 3 bases and J shed 7 bases, with 13 bases lying between them. The CDR3 has 14 residues.

The gene calls are TRBV4-2 and TRBJ2-1, with TRBD1 as a possible D gene (6 bases). The germline V gene encodes CDR1 LGHNA and CDR2 YNFKEQ. V lost 2 bases to trimming and J lost 3 bases, with 17 bases between them. This CDR3 is 17 amino acids long. In nucleotides, the CDR3 is TGTGCCAGCAGCCAACGTGAACGGGACACCGACTACAATGAGCAGTTCTTC. It yields the protein CASSQRERDTDYNEQFF.

The chain couples TRBV19 to TRBJ2-2; D gene uncertain. The CDR3 length is 14 residues. Germline CDR1 and CDR2: LNHDA and SQIVND (reference sequence). Trimming cost V 8 bases and J 1 base, with 11 bases left between them. For the CDR3, the DNA is TGTGCCAGTCAGGAGACCTTGAACACCGGGGAGCTGTTTTTT. It translates to CASQETLNTGELFF.

Of note for this clone: Other DNA sequences in this specimen translate into the identical CDR3. J is TRBJ2-5 and V is TRBV9, with 9 nucleotides matching TRBD2. With 0 bases clipped from V and 5 bases from J, the junction kept 8 bases outside the gene matches. The CDR3 loop spans 16 amino acids. Looked up from germline, CDR1 is SGDLS and CDR2 is YYNGEE. The CDR3 loop is CASSVGAGGGEETQYF. CDR3 sequence (DNA): TGTGCCAGCAGCGTAGGGGCGGGAGGGGGGGAGGAGACCCAGTACTTC.

The V gene is TRBV19, the J gene TRBJ2-7; D perhaps matches TRBD1 (5 bases). CDR1 and CDR2 from the germline V gene are LNHDA and SQIVND (reference sequence). There are 15 residues in the CDR3. Trimming removed 5 bases at V and 2 bases at J, with 16 bases between. The CDR3 here is CASSDRSANTYEQYF. The CDR3 nucleotides are TGTGCCAGTAGTGACAGATCAGCTAATACCTACGAGCAGTACTTC.

This clone ranks as medium-sized (0.01 to 0.1%). The DNA for the CDR3 is TGTGCCAGCAGCCAAGGCCAGCGGGGCGACGAGCAGTACTTC. Protein sequence: CASSQGQRGDEQYF. The chain couples TRBV4-2 to TRBJ2-7, with TRBD2 matching 7 bases. The V and J ends lost 1 base and 5 bases, in that order; junction bases with no gene match: 5. In germline, CDR1 is LGHNA, CDR2 YNFKEQ. This CDR3 contains 14 residues.

The table lists this clone with a few counts. The V gene is TRBV5-1, the J gene TRBJ1-2; tentative D call: TRBD1 (5 bases). Trimming removed 2 bases at V and 7 bases at J, with 24 bases between. Germline V gene sequence: CDR1 SGHRS, CDR2 YFSETQ. The CDR3 extends over 17 amino acids. CDR3 DNA: TGCGCCAGCAGCTTTAGCGGGACGAGGGGACCGACGAGTGGCTACACCTTC. Protein: CASSFSGTRGPTSGYTF.

The chain couples TRBV7-2 to TRBJ2-1; D perhaps matches TRBD2 (6 bases). This CDR3 comprises 14 residues. CDR1 SGHTA and CDR2 FQGNSA come from the germline V gene. Between the trimmed V and J ends, which lost 8 bases and 6 bases, there was a span of 17 bases. The CDR3, as DNA: TGTGCCAGCTCCCGGGACTGGGGCGTCAATGAGCAGTTCTTC. Translating gives CASSRDWGVNEQFF. Together with reference TRBV7-2 and TRBJ2-1, the CDR3 gives the full variable domain: GAGVSQSPSNKVTEKGKDVELRCDPISGHTALYWYRQSLGQGLEFLIYFQGNSAPDKSGLPSDRFSAERTGGSVSTLTIQRTQQEDSAVYLCASSRDWGVNEQFFGPGTRLTVL.

CDR3 in DNA: TGTGCCAGCAGCTTAAAGAATGAGCAGTTCTTC. Its protein product is CASSLKNEQFF. V gene TRBV13 combines with J gene TRBJ2-1, with D unresolved. The CDR3 totals 11 residues. The V end was cut by 2 bases, the J end by 7 bases, with 3 bases between. In germline, CDR1 is PRHDT, CDR2 FYEKMQ (reference sequence).

The rearrangement uses TRBV30 and TRBJ2-7; tentative D call: TRBD1 (5 bases). The CDR3 is made up of 11 amino acids. Germline V gene data show CDR1 as GTSNPN and CDR2 as SVGIG (reference sequence). V was pared by 0 bases and J by 11 bases, with 11 bases between. CDR3 sequence: CAWSVRREEYF. CDR3 sequence (DNA): TGTGCCTGGAGTGTGCGCAGGGAAGAGTACTTC. Based on the CDR3 plus reference TRBV30 and TRBJ2-7, the full variable domain is SQTIHQWPATLVQPVGSPLSLECTVEGTSNPNLYWYRQAAGRGLQLLFYSVGIGQISSEVPQNLSASRPQDRQFILSSKKLLLSDSGFYLCAWSVRREEYFGPGTRLTVT.

This clone appeared once. This rearrangement joins TRBV7-9 to TRBJ1-1, with 8 bases aligning to TRBD1. The CDR3 has 15 amino acids. The V and J ends lost 6 bases and 5 bases, in that order; junction bases with no gene match: 11. Germline loops: CDR1 SEHNR, CDR2 FQNEAQ (reference sequence). CDR3 sequence: CASSWTGRGSTEAFF. CDR3 bases: TGTGCCAGCAGTTGGACAGGGCGCGGGAGTACTGAAGCTTTCTTT.

This clone appeared once. This chain connects TRBV28 to TRBJ1-5, with D unclear. Trimming shortened V by 3 bases and J by 4 bases, and 13 bases separated the two germline ends. CDR3 length: 15 residues. The germline gives CDR1 MDHEN, CDR2 SYDVKM. The DNA for the CDR3 is TGTGCCAGCAGTTTCCAGGAGGCAGTAAATCAGCCCCAGCATTTT. Translation: CASSFQEAVNQPQHF.

The V and J genes are TRBV11-3 and TRBJ1-3; no clear D gene. The CDR3 sequence is 14 residues long. Looked up from germline, CDR1 is SGHNT and CDR2 is YENEEA. Trimming shortened V by 7 bases and J by 0 bases, and 10 bases separated the two germline ends. CDR3 nucleotides: TGTGCCAGCACCGAAACAGACTCTGGAAACACCATATATTTT. Translated, it gives CASTETDSGNTIYF. The full variable domain, completed using reference TRBV11-3 and TRBJ1-3, is EAGVVQSPRYKIIEKKQPVAFWCNPISGHNTLYWYLQNLGQGPELLIRYENEEAVDDSQLPKDRFSAERLKGVDSTLKIQPAELGDSAVYLCASTETDSGNTIYFGEGSWLTVV.

The V call is TRBV9, the J call TRBJ1-5, with no clear D. The CDR3 has 14 amino acids. CDR1 and CDR2 (germline): SGDLS, YYNGEE. V was trimmed by 3 bases and J by 5 bases, leaving 12 bases between them. The DNA for the CDR3 is TGTGCCAGCAGCGCCGACACGGAAGATCAGCCCCAGCATTTT. It is translated as CASSADTEDQPQHF.

V usage is TRBV5-1 and J usage is TRBJ2-7; 10 nucleotides line up with TRBD2. With 3 bases clipped from V and 3 bases from J, the junction kept 3 bases outside the gene matches. The CDR3 is made up of 14 amino acids. Germline CDR1 SGHRS, CDR2 YFSETQ. DNA of the CDR3: TGCGCCAGCAGCTCCTCTAGCGGGGGCTACGAGCAGTACTTC. As protein: CASSSSSGGYEQYF.

The rearrangement joins TRBV11-3 to TRBJ2-1; no clear D gene. The CDR3 loop spans 12 amino acids. The V gene's germline CDR1 is SGHNT and CDR2 YENEEA. Trimming pared 1 base from V and 9 bases from J, leaving 7 bases between. The DNA for the CDR3 is TGTGCCAGCAGCTTAGGAACAGCTGAGCAGTTCTTC. This sequence encodes CASSLGTAEQFF.

The chain couples TRBV7-3 to TRBJ2-5; 9 bases are a match to TRBD2. V gave up 5 bases and J gave up 1 base; unmatched junction bases: 5. The germline CDR1 and CDR2 sequences are SGHTA and FQGTGA. CDR3 size: 15 residues. CDR3 sequence: CASSPASGVQETQYF. DNA for the CDR3: TGTGCCAGCAGCCCGGCTAGCGGGGTCCAAGAGACCCAGTACTTC.

J is TRBJ1-3 and V is TRBV10-3; no definite D call. The CDR3 consists of 13 residues. V was cut by 0 bases and J by 4 bases, with 4 bases left in between. Germline-derived CDR1 and CDR2 are ENHRY and SYGVKD. The CDR3 is CAISESSGNTIYF. CDR3 in DNA: TGTGCCATCAGTGAGTCATCCGGAAACACCATATATTTT.

The CDR3, as DNA: TGTGCCAGCAGTTACTCCAATCGGGGGGGAGCTTTCTTT. This gives the protein CASSYSNRGGAFF. V and J are TRBV6-6 and TRBJ1-1, with D tentatively TRBD1 (5 bases). The germline CDR1 and CDR2 sequences are MNHNY and SVGAGI (reference sequence). V was cut by 0 bases and J by 10 bases, with 12 bases left in between. The CDR3 is 13 amino acids.